This T cell receptor beta chain was documented in a study of vaccination and CD4 T cells after COVID-19. Overall study context: Cells were stimulated with overlapping spike peptides from SARS-CoV-2, HCoV-NL63, HCoV-OC43 and HCoV-229E.

Germline CDR1 is SGHTA and CDR2 is FQGNSA. The CDR3 has 15 amino acids. V gave up 0 bases and J gave up 4 bases, with 12 bases separating them. Of note for this clonotype: The antigen remains undetermined.

Sequencing of cultured CD4+ T cell DNA used the Oncomine TCR Beta short-read assay. From CD4+ T cells that had been cultured, genomic DNA was extracted. MiXCR, applied by TCRdb to the PCR reads, yields one record per CDR3 protein. The sample lists roughly 24,000 distinct CDR3 sequences; around 65% were seen once. The treatment here: roughly 10-day PBMC culture with coronavirus spike peptide pools or control peptides (ViraFEST assay). Expansion of antigen-specific T cells with peptide pools by ViraFEST preceded sequencing of TCRs. The receptor comes from a human donor who had recovered from COVID-19. The gene calls are TRBV7-2 and TRBJ2-5; D is unresolved. The source material was CD4+ T cells from blood, cultured in vitro. CDR3 DNA: TGTGCCAGCAGCTTAGCGTTCACTCCCCGAGAGACCCAGTACTTC. It codes for CASSLAFTPRETQYF.